This T cell receptor beta chain was observed in a study of blood T cell repertoires in COVID-19. The CDR3 sequence is 12 residues long. Germline values: CDR1 SGHDT, CDR2 YYEEEE. V shed 2 bases and J shed 4 bases, with 5 bases lying between them. The repertoire was sequenced with immunoSEQ multiplex PCR; TCRdb's copy has only in-frame clones and lacks some. Of a few hundred thousand clones listed, about 88% were seen once; the top ten hold around 3.9%. The rearrangement links TRBV5-6 to TRBJ2-3; D is unclear. The origin of this receptor is a young man with acute COVID-19. Specimen: PBMCs or T cells enriched from blood (not recorded which). The CDR3 DNA reads TGTGCCAGCAGCTTCCGGGCAGATACGCAGTATTTT. Its protein is CASSFRADTQYF. The full variable domain, with the rest looked up from reference TRBV5-6 and TRBJ2-3, is DAGVTQSPTHLIKTRGQQVTLRCSPKSGHDTVSWYQQALGQGPQFIFQYYEEEERQRGNFPDRFSGHQFPNYSSELNVNALLLGDSALYLCASSFRADTQYFGPGTRLTVL.